The 20 T cell receptor beta chains below were found in one sample sequenced in a study of shared clonotypes between healthy human individuals. Profiled with immunoSEQ multiplex PCR; TCRdb holds only in-frame clones, not every one. The data show 2 million to 2.5 million clones, with roughly 93% seen just once and approximately 0.36% held by the top ten. The source material was naive CD4+ T cells from PBMCs. The subset: CD45RA+ positively selected. The receptors were sampled from a man aged 18 to 29 in good health. Some clones in this sample may be carry-over from other donors' samples.

This chain links TRBV7-3 with TRBJ2-1, with D unclear. CDR3 length equals 15 residues. Deletions cut 7 bases from V and 0 bases from J, with 13 bases between. Looked up from germline, CDR1 is SGHTA and CDR2 is FQGTGA. The CDR3 nucleotides are TGTGCCAGCACCCCCAGCAGAAGCTCCTACAATGAGCAGTTCTTC. Its protein product is CASTPSRSSYNEQFF.

V and J are TRBV18 and TRBJ2-6, with 7 bases aligning to TRBD1. The CDR3 length is 17 residues. CDR1 KGHSH and CDR2 LQKENI come from the germline V gene. Germline trimming cut 5 bases from V and 0 bases from J; bases unmatched to any gene: 7. The CDR3 DNA reads as TGTGCCAGCTCATCTGGACAGGTAGACTCTGGGGCCAACGTCCTGACTTTC. It translates to CASSSGQVDSGANVLTF.

The chain couples TRBV15 to TRBJ2-7; D is possibly TRBD2 (6 bases). V lost 0 bases and J 2 bases, leaving 8 bases between the germline ends. CDR3 length: 14 residues. Germline assignment: CDR1 LNHNV and CDR2 YYDKDF (reference sequence). CDR3 sequence reads: CATSRDGGTYEQYF. CDR3 DNA: TGTGCCACCAGCAGAGATGGAGGGACCTACGAGCAGTACTTC.

The gene calls are TRBV5-8 and TRBJ1-1; D is perhaps TRBD1 (6 bases). V was clipped by 6 bases and J by 4 bases, with 13 bases between them. This CDR3 has 13 residues. Germline lookup yields CDR1 SGHTS and CDR2 YDEGEE. CDR3 amino acids: CASTRGGLTEAFF. CDR3 sequence (DNA): TGTGCCAGCACCCGCGGGGGGCTCACTGAAGCTTTCTTT.

V usage is TRBV18 and J usage is TRBJ2-3, with 12 positions matching TRBD2. Trimming removed 1 base from V and 0 bases from J; junction bases left unmatched: 8. The CDR3 spans 19 residues. Germline values: CDR1 KGHSH, CDR2 LQKENI. The DNA for the CDR3 is TGTGCCAGCTCACCACGGCTAGCGGGAGGGCCCAGGAGCACAGATACGCAGTATTTT. Protein sequence: CASSPRLAGGPRSTDTQYF.

The chain recombines TRBV5-8 with TRBJ2-1; D perhaps matches TRBD2 (6 bases). Trimming cost V 4 bases and J 4 bases, with 15 bases left between them. The CDR3 runs to 15 residues. The germline CDR1 and CDR2 sequences are SGHTS and YDEGEE. This chain's CDR3 is CASSGGRDSYNEQFF. In nucleotides, the CDR3 is TGTGCCAGCAGCGGTGGACGGGACTCTTACAATGAGCAGTTCTTC.

V gene TRBV12-5 combines with J gene TRBJ2-3; the match to TRBD2 covers 10 bases. V dropped 6 bases and J dropped 3; count of bases not matched to a gene: 9. The germline gives CDR1 LGHNT, CDR2 FRNRAP. The CDR3 consists of 16 residues. The CDR3 loop is CASGPGLAESTDTQYF. The CDR3 DNA follows: TGTGCTAGTGGCCCCGGACTAGCGGAATCAACAGATACGCAGTATTTT.

This chain uses TRBV2 with TRBJ2-1, with D possibly being TRBD1 (6 bases). The CDR3 sequence is 14 residues long. With 3 bases removed from V and 6 bases from J, the gap between germline ends came to 12 bases. Germline V gives CDR1 SNHLY, CDR2 FYNNEI. CDR3 loop: CASSEQGPTNEQFF. The CDR3, as DNA: TGTGCCAGCAGTGAGCAGGGGCCGACCAATGAGCAGTTCTTC.

The chain employs TRBV6-1 and TRBJ2-7; tentatively, D is TRBD1 (6 bases). Germline V gives CDR1 MNHNS, CDR2 SASEGT. V was trimmed by 5 bases and J by 2 bases, leaving 10 bases between them. The CDR3 extends over 13 amino acids. CDR3 loop: CASSPRGPYEQYF. The CDR3 bases are TGTGCCAGCAGTCCCAGGGGCCCCTACGAGCAGTACTTC.

This chain joins TRBV7-2 and TRBJ2-7; D is uncertain. Germline V gene lookup returns CDR1 SGHTA and CDR2 FQGNSA. This CDR3 region has 12 residues. V shed 5 bases and J shed 7 bases, with 12 bases lying between them. CDR3 in amino acids: CASSHLKREQYF. The CDR3 coding sequence is TGTGCCAGCAGCCACCTCAAGAGGGAGCAGTACTTC.

The V call is TRBV7-9, the J call TRBJ2-3; D call uncertain. The CDR3 has 13 residues. The ends were cut back, 5 bases at V and 4 bases at J, with 10 bases in the middle. CDR1 is SEHNR and CDR2 is FQNEAQ in the germline V gene (reference sequence). DNA of the CDR3: TGTGCCAGCAGCGATTCCCGGGCAGATACGCAGTATTTT. Amino acids: CASSDSRADTQYF.

V is TRBV14 and J is TRBJ1-1; no clear D. CDR3 length: 13 amino acids. V was shortened by 6 bases and J by 3 bases, with 11 bases between the two germline ends. Germline lookup yields CDR1 SGHDN and CDR2 FVKESK. The CDR3 spells CASSLNLDTEAFF. CDR3 sequence (DNA): TGTGCCAGCAGTTTGAACCTAGACACTGAAGCTTTCTTT.

This chain links TRBV7-3 with TRBJ2-1; 7 bases are a match to TRBD1. V was clipped by 5 bases and J by 4 bases; unmatched bases: 8. The germline CDR1 and CDR2 sequences are SGHTA and FQGTGA. The CDR3 has 15 residues. The CDR3 DNA is TGTGCCAGCAGCGCCCAAATGGGACAGTACAATGAGCAGTTCTTC. It specifies CASSAQMGQYNEQFF.

This chain uses TRBV5-1 with TRBJ2-5; D perhaps matches TRBD2 (5 bases). Trimming shortened V by 0 bases and J by 5 bases, and 14 bases separated the two germline ends. This CDR3 spans 15 amino acids. Germline V CDR1 and CDR2: SGHRS, YFSETQ. DNA of the CDR3: TGCGCCAGCAGCTTGGCGGGTGGGGAGTGGGAGACCCAGTACTTC. The encoded protein is CASSLAGGEWETQYF.

Turning to this clone: The same CDR3 can be traced to other DNA sequences in this sample. The chain recombines TRBV29-1 with TRBJ2-7, with a tentative D call TRBD1 (7 bases). From germline, CDR1 is SQVTM and CDR2 ANQGSEA. CDR3 size: 12 residues. V was shortened by 7 bases and J by 6 bases, with 16 bases between the two germline ends. The CDR3 spells CSGGQGGREQYF. The DNA for the CDR3 is TGCAGCGGGGGTCAGGGGGGTCGCGAGCAGTACTTC.

This chain links TRBV11-2 with TRBJ2-3; TRBD1 aligns across 7 bases. Germline assignment: CDR1 SGHAT and CDR2 FQNNGV. The CDR3 extends over 14 amino acids. The trim removed 5 bases at V and 4 bases at J, leaving 6 bases unmatched. This CDR3 is CASSTDRVADTQYF. Here the CDR3 DNA reads TGTGCCAGCAGCACTGACAGGGTCGCAGATACGCAGTATTTT. The full variable domain, with the rest looked up from reference TRBV11-2 and TRBJ2-3, is EAGVAQSPRYKIIEKRQSVAFWCNPISGHATLYWYQQILGQGPKLLIQFQNNGVVDDSQLPKDRFSAERLKGVDSTLKIQPAKLEDSAVYLCASSTDRVADTQYFGPGTRLTVL.

This chain links TRBV18 with TRBJ2-5, with a tentative D call TRBD2 (5 bases). The germline V gene has CDR1 KGHSH and CDR2 LQKENI. The CDR3 sequence is 13 residues long. With 2 bases removed from V and 6 bases from J, the gap between germline ends came to 10 bases. The CDR3 sequence: CASSPGIGKTQYF. CDR3 nucleotides: TGTGCCAGCTCACCAGGTATCGGGAAGACCCAGTACTTC.

Concerning this clone: Other DNA sequences in the sample encode the same CDR3. The V gene is TRBV5-1, the J gene TRBJ1-2, with D unclear. With 1 base removed from V and 6 bases from J, the gap between germline ends came to 7 bases. Germline CDR1 SGHRS, CDR2 YFSETQ. The CDR3 has 12 residues. For the CDR3, the DNA is TGCGCCAGCAGCTTGTCGGGAAATGGCTACACCTTC. Residues: CASSLSGNGYTF.

V gene TRBV5-1 combines with J gene TRBJ1-1; TRBD1 might be the D (6 bases). Trimming removed 2 bases at V and 0 bases at J, with 14 bases between. Germline assignment: CDR1 SGHRS and CDR2 YFSETQ. This CDR3 has 16 residues. CDR3 sequence reads: CASSFLTGGMNTEAFF. In nucleotides, the CDR3 is TGCGCCAGCAGCTTTCTGACCGGGGGCATGAACACTGAAGCTTTCTTT.

Note on this clone: Other DNA sequences of this sample code for an identical CDR3. The chain joins TRBV4-2 to TRBJ2-5; D possibly corresponds to TRBD1 (5 bases). Germline lookup yields CDR1 LGHNA and CDR2 YNFKEQ. The CDR3 contains 14 residues. The V gene lost 3 bases and the J gene lost 1 base, with 9 bases spanning the gap. The CDR3 spells CASSQGQSQETQYF. Written as DNA, the CDR3 is TGTGCCAGCAGCCAGGGGCAGAGCCAAGAGACCCAGTACTTC.